The clone carrying this T cell receptor (beta chain) has a single count. The data originate from a study of blood T cell repertoires in COVID-19. Study-wide context: Whether acute or convalescent, the COVID-19 samples came from the United States, Italy and Spain. T cells, B-cell-depleted T cells, or PBMCs provided the cDNA or gDNA that served as material.

As handled by the study authors: Amplifying reference gene primers gave estimates of nucleated cell counts. Libraries were prepared by immunoSEQ multiplex PCR; TCRdb keeps only in-frame clonotypes and omits some of them. The D gene and trimming were derived from the DNA, and the V and J assignments and clone size from that table. The table lists fewer than 300,000 clones, more than 75% of them singletons. The material sequenced was peripheral blood. This TCR was recovered from a woman aged 40 to 55 who had recovered from COVID-19.

CDR3 sequence reads: CASSPRGPLTGNTGELFF. CDR3 coding DNA: TGCGCCAGCAGCCCGAGGGGCCCACTGACAGGAAACACCGGGGAGCTGTTTTTT. The V call is TRBV4-1, the J call TRBJ2-2; tentatively, D is TRBD1 (6 bases). This CDR3 has 18 amino acids. Germline V gene data show CDR1 as MGHRA and CDR2 as YSYEKL. Trimming took off 4 bases at V and 2 bases at J, with 20 bases between the two ends.